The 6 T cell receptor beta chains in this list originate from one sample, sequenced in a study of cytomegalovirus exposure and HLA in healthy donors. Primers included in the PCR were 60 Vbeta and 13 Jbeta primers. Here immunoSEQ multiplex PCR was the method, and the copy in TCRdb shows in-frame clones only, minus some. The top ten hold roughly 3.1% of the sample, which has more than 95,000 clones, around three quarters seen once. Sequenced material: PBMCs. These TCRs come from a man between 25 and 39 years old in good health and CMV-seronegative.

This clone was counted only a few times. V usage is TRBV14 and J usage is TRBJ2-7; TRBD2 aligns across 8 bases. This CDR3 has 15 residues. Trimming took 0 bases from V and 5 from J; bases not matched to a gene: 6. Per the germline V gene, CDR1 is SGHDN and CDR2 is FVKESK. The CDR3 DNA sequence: TGTGCCAGCAGCCAAGAAAGCGGGAGCAAAGACGAGCAGTACTTC. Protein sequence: CASSQESGSKDEQYF.

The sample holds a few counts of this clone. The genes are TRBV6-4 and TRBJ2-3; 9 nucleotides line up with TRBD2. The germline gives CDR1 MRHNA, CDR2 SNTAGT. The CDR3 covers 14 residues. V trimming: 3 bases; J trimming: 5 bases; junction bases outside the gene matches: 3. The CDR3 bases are TGTGCCAGCAGTGAAGCGGGAGGAGTAGATACGCAGTATTTT. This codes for CASSEAGGVDTQYF.

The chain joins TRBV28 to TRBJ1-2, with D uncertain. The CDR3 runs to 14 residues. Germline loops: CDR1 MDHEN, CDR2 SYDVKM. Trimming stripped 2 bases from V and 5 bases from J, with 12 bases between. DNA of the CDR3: TGTGCCAGCAGTTTACCGGGGTCAACGTATGGCTACACCTTC. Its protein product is CASSLPGSTYGYTF.

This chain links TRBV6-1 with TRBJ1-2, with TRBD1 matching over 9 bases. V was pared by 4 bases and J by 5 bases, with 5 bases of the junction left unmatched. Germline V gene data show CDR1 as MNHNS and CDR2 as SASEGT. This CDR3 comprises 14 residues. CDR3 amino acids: CASSGSDRGYGYTF. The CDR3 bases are TGTGCCAGCAGTGGCTCCGACAGGGGGTATGGCTACACCTTC.

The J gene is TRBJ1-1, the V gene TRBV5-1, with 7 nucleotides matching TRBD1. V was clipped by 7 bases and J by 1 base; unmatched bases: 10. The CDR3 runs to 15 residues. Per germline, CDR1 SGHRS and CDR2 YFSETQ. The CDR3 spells CASSPDRARNTEAFF. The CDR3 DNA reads TGCGCCAGCTCCCCCGACAGGGCAAGGAACACTGAAGCTTTCTTT.

The chain's CDR3 is CASSLAWAGGADQPQHF. The CDR3 coding sequence is TGTGCCAGCAGCTTGGCCTGGGCAGGGGGCGCGGATCAGCCCCAGCATTTT. This chain joins TRBV5-5 and TRBJ1-5; TRBD1 matches 8 bases. CDR3 length: 17 amino acids. V dropped 0 bases and J dropped 5; count of bases not matched to a gene: 10. CDR1 is SGHKS, CDR2 YYEKEE, per germline (reference sequence).